Sequencing of this T cell receptor (beta chain) was carried out in a study of OX40 agonist ivuxolimab in advanced cancers. Findings and caveats of the study: It was also the case that some nonresponders had low normalized T-cell clonal expansion.

Clones were read by immunoSEQ multiplex PCR, and TCRdb kept only the in-frame ones, dropping some. The repertoire holds tens of thousands of clones, with around nine tenths as singletons. As to this clone: Its matching antigen is unknown.

The sequencing here drew on CD4+ or CD8+ T cells sorted from blood, taken in a trial of the OX40 agonist ivuxolimab. The sequence was collected from an adult with an advanced solid tumor such as melanoma, head and neck, liver or kidney cancer.

The CDR3 DNA sequence: TGTGCCAGCAGTTTTATGGGGGACACGCAGTATTTT. It translates to CASSFMGDTQYF. This chain links TRBV28 with TRBJ2-3; the D gene could be TRBD1 or TRBD2 (5 bases each). V lost 3 bases and J 9 bases, leaving 10 bases between the germline ends. Germline-derived CDR1 and CDR2 are MDHEN and SYDVKM. This CDR3 has 12 residues. Full variable domain (rest looked up from reference TRBV28 and TRBJ2-3): DVKVTQSSRYLVKRTGEKVFLECVQDMDHENMFWYRQDPGLGLRLIYFSYDVKMKEKGDIPEGYSVSREKKERFSLILESASTNQTSMYLCASSFMGDTQYFGPGTRLTVL.